This TCR beta chain was observed in a study of T cells in women clearing cervical HPV infection. The overall study: For cases, blood was sampled a median approximately 150 days after lesion detection, interquartile range about 80 to 220 days.

Sequencing was performed with immunoSEQ multiplex PCR; in TCRdb, only in-frame clones are kept and a portion is missing. In total, the table holds around 17,000 clones. Findings and caveats of the study: T-cell numbers per sample were unknown and may explain richness differences.

The ends were cut back, 1 base at V and 1 base at J, with 16 bases in the middle. The CDR3 spans 16 residues. Germline CDR1 and CDR2: DFQATT and SNEGSKA (reference sequence). On this clone: Its antigen is as yet unknown. From the germline J gene comes the end of the CDR3, since the read stops 3 residues before it.

All participants had a single incident cervical HPV16 infection, and prevalent HPV16 infections were excluded. The sample taken for sequencing was blood buffy coat. This sequence originates from a woman between 18 and 70 years old with a cervical HPV16 infection that either progressed to CIN3+ or cleared (not recorded which). This rearrangement joins TRBV20-1 to TRBJ1-1, with no clear D. The CDR3 loop is CSARAGPYPSNTEAFF. The CDR3 bases that were read are TGCAGTGCTAGAGCAGGCCCCTACCCTTCGAACACTGAA.